These 12 T cell receptor beta chains were all obtained from the same sample, sequenced in a study of quantifying T cell responses using KT2 cells. The wider study: TCR alpha and beta constant-region primers primed reverse transcription of RNA.

Each cDNA got a UMI-containing oligo ligated at its 3' end. The first PCR ran around 4 cycles with an equimolar RC1.1 and RC1.2 beta primer mix. TCRdb re-analysed the UMI-ligation and nested PCR reads in MiXCR, keeping a single row per CDR3 protein. The sample yields approximately 43,000 distinct CDR3 sequences, about a sixth seen once. Source material: PBMCs spiked with cells of the T cell clone KT2. Source of these receptors: a human donor.

This sequence joins TRBV12-3 or TRBV12-4 and TRBJ1-5; tentative D call: TRBD1 (6 bases). Trimming pared 3 bases from V and 5 bases from J, leaving 8 bases between. CDR3 length: 13 residues. CDR3 DNA sequence: TGTGCCAGCAGTTTGGGGGCGTATCAGCCCCAGCATTTT. This codes for CASSLGAYQPQHF.

Ten or more counts support this clonotype. The chain recombines TRBV25-1 with TRBJ2-5; D is ambiguous. Trimming removed 2 bases from V and 2 bases from J, with 6 bases in between. The CDR3 has 13 residues. CDR1 MGHDK and CDR2 SYGVNS come from the germline V gene. The CDR3 DNA follows: TGTGCCAGCAGTGAAGGCAGACAAGAGACCCAGTACTTC. Protein product: CASSEGRQETQYF.

This clonotype was counted between two and nine times. The V and J genes are TRBV20-1 and TRBJ1-2; D not resolved. The germline CDR1 and CDR2 sequences are DFQATT and SNEGSKA (reference sequence). This CDR3 has 15 amino acids. With 3 bases removed from V and 4 bases from J, the gap between germline ends came to 18 bases. CDR3 amino acids: CSARGDTGSAYGYTF. The CDR3 nucleotides read TGCAGTGCTAGGGGCGATACGGGCAGCGCCTATGGCTACACCTTC.

The gene calls are TRBV2 and TRBJ2-5; either TRBD1 or TRBD2 may fit D (5 bases each). V shed 8 bases and J shed 0 bases, with 16 bases lying between them. CDR3 length: 15 residues. Per germline, CDR1 SNHLY and CDR2 FYNNEI. CDR3 nucleotides: TGTGCCAGCCAGGGCCAGCGGCTGTACCAAGAGACCCAGTACTTC. Translation gives CASQGQRLYQETQYF.

This chain joins TRBV29-1 and TRBJ2-3, with D tentatively TRBD2 (5 bases). CDR1 SQVTM and CDR2 ANQGSEA come from the germline V gene. V lost 7 bases, J lost 4 bases, and 12 bases lay in between. This CDR3 has 12 amino acids. CDR3 nucleotide sequence: TGCAGCGGGGGAGACTTCTCAGATACGCAGTATTTT. Protein sequence: CSGGDFSDTQYF.

The chain is built from TRBV3-1 and TRBJ1-1, with 8 bases fitting TRBD1. The CDR3 consists of 16 residues. From germline, CDR1 is LGHDT and CDR2 YNNKEL (reference sequence). V lost 4 bases to trimming and J lost 1 base; unmatched junction nucleotides: 8. For the CDR3, the DNA is TGTGCCAGCAGCCTTTGGCAGACAGGGGAGAACACTGAAGCTTTCTTT. This codes for CASSLWQTGENTEAFF.

This clonotype was seen at least ten times. The chain combines TRBV7-8 with TRBJ2-7; D remains unclear. The CDR3 is 12 amino acids. Germline values: CDR1 SGHVS, CDR2 FQNEAQ. The germline V and J ends were trimmed by 1 base and 1 base, with 2 bases remaining between them. CDR3: CASSLGSYEQYF. The CDR3 coding sequence is TGTGCCAGCAGCTTAGGGTCCTACGAGCAGTACTTC.

The chain combines TRBV20-1 with TRBJ2-2, with 9 bases aligning to TRBD1. CDR3 length: 16 amino acids. J gave up 4 bases and V 0 bases, and 6 bases lay outside the gene matches. In germline, CDR1 is DFQATT, CDR2 SNEGSKA (reference sequence). CDR3 region: CSARDLGQGSTGELFF. CDR3 coding DNA: TGCAGTGCTAGAGATCTCGGACAGGGGTCCACCGGGGAGCTGTTTTTT.

This clonotype was counted ten times or more. The chain employs TRBV3-1 and TRBJ2-3; D not certain. The CDR3 runs to 14 residues. CDR1 and CDR2 (germline): LGHDT, YNNKEL (reference sequence). V was shortened by 1 base and J by 1 base, with 6 bases between the two germline ends. Here the CDR3 reads CASSQGLRTDTQYF. CDR3 in DNA: TGTGCCAGCAGCCAAGGACTGCGCACAGATACGCAGTATTTT.

This clonotype was observed a few times. V gene TRBV14 combines with J gene TRBJ1-1; no definite D call. Trimming shortened V by 1 base and J by 1 base, and 7 bases separated the two germline ends. The CDR3 spans 14 residues. CDR1 is SGHDN and CDR2 is FVKESK in the germline V gene. As DNA, the CDR3 is TGTGCCAGCAGCCAAGTAGCGTGGAACACTGAAGCTTTCTTT. It encodes CASSQVAWNTEAFF.

This clonotype showed up just a few times. Here the CDR3 reads CASSRTGKGEKLFF. The CDR3 region has the DNA TGTGCCAGCAGCCGCACCGGAAAAGGGGAAAAACTGTTTTTT. The V gene is TRBV12-3 or TRBV12-4, the J gene TRBJ1-4; D is unresolved. Between the trimmed V and J ends, which lost 6 bases and 8 bases, there was a span of 16 bases. This CDR3 contains 14 residues.

This clonotype was seen more than once but under ten times. The chain couples TRBV5-1 to TRBJ1-3; 7 bases are shared with TRBD1. The CDR3 has 17 residues. The V gene end was trimmed by 1 base and the J gene end by 0 bases; junction bases not matched to a gene: 7. From germline, CDR1 is SGHRS and CDR2 YFSETQ. The CDR3 nucleotides are TGCGCCAGCAGCTTGTTGGGACAGCCTTACTCTGGAAACACCATATATTTT. This gives the protein CASSLLGQPYSGNTIYF.